This entry describes one T cell receptor (beta chain). The target antigen is unknown. Obtained from alopecia areata patients were lesional scalp punch biopsies along with peripheral blood. V lost 11 bases to trimming and J lost 4 bases, with 9 bases between them. Germline V gene sequence: CDR1 KGHSH, CDR2 LQKENI. The CDR3 covers 11 residues. The sample is drawn from a study of CD8+ T cells in alopecia areata. Study in general: The study gave treated patients oral tofacitinib at 5 to 10 mg twice daily.

Investigators isolated RNA and reverse transcribed it into cDNA to act as the sequencing template. The table came from immunoSEQ multiplex PCR; TCRdb's copy has only in-frame clones and leaves some out. The table has some 170,000 clones, roughly 70% seen once; the top ten hold roughly 10%. Overall study findings and caveats: Besides other cells, scalp samples also yield sequences of resident alphabeta T cells from normal skin. An increase in clonality over normal scalp was evident in lesional scalp, especially alopecia totalis/universalis.

The V and J genes are TRBV18 and TRBJ2-4; D ambiguous. This receptor was obtained from a human donor with alopecia areata. Sequencing was performed on CD8+ T cells sorted from blood, taken at week 0. This CDR3 is CARRDKNIQYF. The CDR3 DNA reads TGTGCCCGACGAGATAAAAACATTCAGTACTTC.